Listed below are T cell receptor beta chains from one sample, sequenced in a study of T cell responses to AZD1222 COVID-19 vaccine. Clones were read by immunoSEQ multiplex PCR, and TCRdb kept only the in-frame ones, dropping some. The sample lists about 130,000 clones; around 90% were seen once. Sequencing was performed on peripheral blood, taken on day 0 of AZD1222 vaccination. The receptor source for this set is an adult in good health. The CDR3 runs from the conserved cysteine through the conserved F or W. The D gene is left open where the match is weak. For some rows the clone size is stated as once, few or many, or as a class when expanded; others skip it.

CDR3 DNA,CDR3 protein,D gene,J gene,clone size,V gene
TGTGCCAGCAGCGTAGGGCCAGATAACTCCTACGAGCAGTACTTC,CASSVGPDNSYEQYF,NA,TRBJ2-7,few,TRBV9
TGTGCCAGCACCTCGTCTGGAAACACCATATATTTT,CASTSSGNTIYF,NA,TRBJ1-3,once,TRBV6-5
TGTGCCAGCAGCTCCGGACAGAGCTCCTATAATTCACCCCTCCACTTT,CASSSGQSSYNSPLHF,NA,TRBJ1-6,NA,TRBV2
TGTGCCAGCAGCTTATCGGAAGGGAAAGGCTACGAGCAGTACTTC,CASSLSEGKGYEQYF,NA,TRBJ2-7,NA,TRBV7-6
TGTGCCAGCTCACCGACCGGGACAGGGATTTACGAGCAGTACTTC,CASSPTGTGIYEQYF,TRBD1,TRBJ2-7,NA,TRBV18
TGCGCCAGCAGCCGGACAGGCTCCTACGAGCAGTACTTC,CASSRTGSYEQYF,TRBD1,TRBJ2-7,NA,TRBV5-1
TGTGCCAGCACTCGAAATACCGGGACTAGCGGCAGGGGCGGGGAGACCCAGTACTTC,CASTRNTGTSGRGGETQYF,TRBD2,TRBJ2-5,NA,TRBV5-6
TGTGCCATCGGGACTGGGGGTTTCCACGAGCAGTACTTC,CAIGTGGFHEQYF,NA,TRBJ2-7,NA,TRBV12-3/TRBV12-4
TGTGCCAGCAGTGAAACGCTCTCCTACGAGCAGTACTTC,CASSETLSYEQYF,NA,TRBJ2-7,NA,TRBV6-1
TGTGCCAGCAGTGAAGGCAGTCTCTACGAGCAGTACTTC,CASSEGSLYEQYF,NA,TRBJ2-7,NA,TRBV2
TGTGCCAGCAGTTACTCGGGGACAGGGAATCAGCCCCAGCATTTT,CASSYSGTGNQPQHF,TRBD1,TRBJ1-5,NA,TRBV6-5
TGTGCCAGCAGTCACTACGTTAATGAGCAGTTCTTC,CASSHYVNEQFF,NA,TRBJ2-1,once,TRBV2
TGTGCCAGCAGCTTAAGTACATTGGGGAGGGTTTCAACTGAAGCTTTCTTT,CASSLSTLGRVSTEAFF,NA,TRBJ1-1,NA,TRBV11-3
TGTGCCAGCAGTGTCAGGACAGGGCGGAGCAATCAGCCCCAGCATTTT,CASSVRTGRSNQPQHF,TRBD1,TRBJ1-5,NA,TRBV2
TGTGCCTGGAGTGAGGCGGGACCCTGGGCAGTTGAACTGTTTTTT,CAWSEAGPWAVELFF,NA,TRBJ1-4,NA,TRBV30
TGCGCCAGCACAACGAGACATACAGGGACCTTGAACACTGAAGCTTTCTTT,CASTTRHTGTLNTEAFF,NA,TRBJ1-1,NA,TRBV4-1
TGTGCCAGCACTGAGGGTGGGCGCCTGGACACTGAAGCTTTCTTT,CASTEGGRLDTEAFF,NA,TRBJ1-1,once,TRBV2
TGTGCCAGCAGCCCCAGGTTCCAAGAGACCCAGTACTTC,CASSPRFQETQYF,NA,TRBJ2-5,NA,TRBV7-9
TGTGCCAGCAGCCCCCGACTGGATTCCTACGAGCAGTACTTC,CASSPRLDSYEQYF,NA,TRBJ2-7,NA,TRBV11-2
TGTGCCATCAGTGAAGGAGGGGAGGCCTACGAGCAGTACTTC,CAISEGGEAYEQYF,NA,TRBJ2-7,NA,TRBV10-3
TGTGCCAGCAGTTCGACTAGCGTTCACTTC,CASSSTSVHF,TRBD2,TRBJ2-7,NA,TRBV28
TGTGCCAGCAGGAACCGGGACGTTGCCTCCTACGAGCAGTACTTC,CASRNRDVASYEQYF,NA,TRBJ2-7,NA,TRBV6-5
TGTGCCACCAGTGAAGGGTCTCATGGCTACACCTTC,CATSEGSHGYTF,NA,TRBJ1-2,NA,TRBV24-1
TGTGCCAGCAGCGTAGAAGGGGGGGCGGCCTACAATGAGCAGTTCTTC,CASSVEGGAAYNEQFF,NA,TRBJ2-1,NA,TRBV9
TGCGCCAGCAGCTTGGGTCCGGGTTCAATGAATGAGCAGTTCTTC,CASSLGPGSMNEQFF,NA,TRBJ2-1,NA,TRBV5-1
TGTGCCAGCAGTTTCGGCGGGAGCCACGGAGATACGCAGTATTTT,CASSFGGSHGDTQYF,TRBD2,TRBJ2-3,NA,TRBV28
TGTGCCAGCAGCTTGGGACAGGGATACGCAACTAATGAAAAACTGTTTTTT,CASSLGQGYATNEKLFF,TRBD1,TRBJ1-4,NA,TRBV5-6
TGTGCCAGCAGCCGAGGCAGAGCGGGAGCCGGGGAGCTGTTTTTT,CASSRGRAGAGELFF,TRBD2,TRBJ2-2,NA,TRBV6-5
TGTGCCAGCTCACCAGAGAGTAGCGGGGCCGGTGGCTACACCTTC,CASSPESSGAGGYTF,NA,TRBJ1-2,NA,TRBV18
TGTGCCAGCAGTTCCACCTACACTAGGAGGGGGTTGTTCTTC,CASSSTYTRRGLFF,NA,TRBJ2-1,NA,TRBV27
TGTGCCAGCAGTGAAGGGGCTGGGGGTTGGATGAACACTGAAGCTTTCTTT,CASSEGAGGWMNTEAFF,NA,TRBJ1-1,NA,TRBV6-1
TGTGCCAGCAGTGGACTCTTGGGGACTAGCGGGGTGGGGGTACAAGAGACCCAGTACTTC,CASSGLLGTSGVGVQETQYF,TRBD2,TRBJ2-5,NA,TRBV28
TGTGCCAGCAGCTTGGGCGGGAGGCCCTACGAGCAGTACTTC,CASSLGGRPYEQYF,TRBD2,TRBJ2-7,NA,TRBV5-8
TGTGCCAGCAGTCCTAAACCGGGACGCCCTGGCGTTCAGTACTTC,CASSPKPGRPGVQYF,NA,TRBJ2-4,once,TRBV27
TGTGCCACCAGTCGAGCCTCCTACAATGAGCAGTTCTTC,CATSRASYNEQFF,NA,TRBJ2-1,NA,TRBV24-1
TGTGCCAGCAGTTCCGGACTAGCACAAGAGACCCAGTACTTC,CASSSGLAQETQYF,TRBD2,TRBJ2-5,NA,TRBV28
TGTGCCAGCAGTTCCTTGGACAGGTACGGCTACACCTTC,CASSSLDRYGYTF,TRBD1,TRBJ1-2,NA,TRBV6-5
TGTGCCAGCAGCTTGGCTGGGGCAGGGCAGGATGAAAAACTGTTTTTT,CASSLAGAGQDEKLFF,NA,TRBJ1-4,NA,TRBV5-4
TGTGCCAGCAGACCTCCGGGACAGGGGAACACTGAAGCTTTCTTT,CASRPPGQGNTEAFF,TRBD1,TRBJ1-1,NA,TRBV28
TGTGCCACCAGTCCGGGGACCTACGAGCAGTACTTC,CATSPGTYEQYF,NA,TRBJ2-7,NA,TRBV15
TGTGCCAGCAGCTTGGTCCCAGGGTCTGGAAACACCATATATTTT,CASSLVPGSGNTIYF,NA,TRBJ1-3,NA,TRBV5-5
TGTGCCAGCCGGGCGGGGGGCGGAAAGAACTATGGCTACACCTTC,CASRAGGGKNYGYTF,NA,TRBJ1-2,once,TRBV27
TGTGCCAGCAGCTTACGGAAAATTATATATGGGGATTTCGACTATGGCTACACCTTC,CASSLRKIIYGDFDYGYTF,NA,TRBJ1-2,NA,TRBV7-8
TGTGCCAGCAGTTCCAGGGGGCTCGGTAGAAATGAGCAGTTCTTC,CASSSRGLGRNEQFF,TRBD1,TRBJ2-1,once,TRBV6-6
TGTGCCACCAGCAGAGATCTCCGGGGACAGGGAGAGGGTAACTATGGCTACACCTTC,CATSRDLRGQGEGNYGYTF,TRBD1,TRBJ1-2,NA,TRBV15
TGTGCCAGCAGCACCGCGGGACTAGCGGGAGAATACAATGAGCAGTTCTTC,CASSTAGLAGEYNEQFF,TRBD2,TRBJ2-1,NA,TRBV7-3
TGTGCCAGCAGTTTTCCCCTCAATGAGCAGTTCTTC,CASSFPLNEQFF,NA,TRBJ2-1,NA,TRBV28
TGTGCCAGCAGCTTAGCAGGGGCAGGGCAGCCCCAGCATTTT,CASSLAGAGQPQHF,NA,TRBJ1-5,NA,TRBV7-9
TGTGCCAGCAGCTTAATCGGGGTCCGACAGCCCCAGCATTTT,CASSLIGVRQPQHF,NA,TRBJ1-5,NA,TRBV7-8
TGTGCCAGCAGCCCTGATTGGGAAGGTGGCTACACCTTC,CASSPDWEGGYTF,NA,TRBJ1-2,once,TRBV7-2
TGTGCCAGCAGTGAAGTCCTTTACACTAGCGGGAGGGGAGATACGCAGTATTTT,CASSEVLYTSGRGDTQYF,TRBD2,TRBJ2-3,NA,TRBV2
TGTGCCAGCAGTCCTTGGACAGGGGGCGAGCAGTACTTC,CASSPWTGGEQYF,TRBD1,TRBJ2-7,NA,TRBV7-6
TGTGCCAGCAGCTTGGGACGAACCGGGGAGCTGTTTTTT,CASSLGRTGELFF,NA,TRBJ2-2,NA,TRBV5-6
TGCGCCAGCAGCCCGGGAGGCGGGAATACGCAGTATTTT,CASSPGGGNTQYF,TRBD2,TRBJ2-3,NA,TRBV5-1
TGTGCCAGCAGCCAAGATAGGCTAGACTACGAGCAGTACTTC,CASSQDRLDYEQYF,NA,TRBJ2-7,NA,TRBV4-2
TGTGCCAGCAGTAAGGAGACAGGGGGAGACTATGGCTACACCTTC,CASSKETGGDYGYTF,TRBD1,TRBJ1-2,NA,TRBV5-4
TGTGCCAGCAGCTCCATTAGGGCGGGACAGGGCACTGGCTACACCTTC,CASSSIRAGQGTGYTF,TRBD1,TRBJ1-2,NA,TRBV5-4
TGTGCCAGCACCGTTGTACAGAGCGGGGAGCTGTTTTTT,CASTVVQSGELFF,NA,TRBJ2-2,NA,TRBV9
TGTGCCACCAGCAGAGATGGCCTGACAGCGAACACTGAAGCTTTCTTT,CATSRDGLTANTEAFF,NA,TRBJ1-1,NA,TRBV15